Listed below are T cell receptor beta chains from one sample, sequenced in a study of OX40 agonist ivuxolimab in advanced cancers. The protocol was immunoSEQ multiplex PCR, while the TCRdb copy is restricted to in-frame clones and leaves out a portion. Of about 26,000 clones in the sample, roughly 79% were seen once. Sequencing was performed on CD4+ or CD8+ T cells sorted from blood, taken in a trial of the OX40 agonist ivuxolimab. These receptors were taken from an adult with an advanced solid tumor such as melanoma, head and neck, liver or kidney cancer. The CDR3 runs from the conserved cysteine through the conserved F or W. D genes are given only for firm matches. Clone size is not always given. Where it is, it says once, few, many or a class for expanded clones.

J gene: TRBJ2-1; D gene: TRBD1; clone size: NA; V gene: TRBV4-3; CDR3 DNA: TGCGCCAGCAGCCAGGTACAGGGGAAGCAGTTCTTC; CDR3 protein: CASSQVQGKQFF
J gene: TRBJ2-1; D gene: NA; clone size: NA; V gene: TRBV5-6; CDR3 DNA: TGTGCCAGCAGCTTGGACCCAAGCTCCTACAATGAGCAGTTCTTC; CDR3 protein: CASSLDPSSYNEQFF
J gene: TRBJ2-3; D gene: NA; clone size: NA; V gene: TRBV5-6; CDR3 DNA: TGTGCCAGCAGCTTGGGGGCCCTTGCAGATACGCAGTATTTT; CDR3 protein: CASSLGALADTQYF
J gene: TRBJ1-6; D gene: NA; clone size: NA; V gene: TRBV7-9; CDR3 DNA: TGTGCCAACCCACCCGATAATTCACCCCTCCACTTT; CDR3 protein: CANPPDNSPLHF
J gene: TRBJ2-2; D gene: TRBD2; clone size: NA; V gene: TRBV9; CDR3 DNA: TGTGCCAGCAGCGTAGAAGGTAGCGGGCCCGGGGAGCTGTTTTTT; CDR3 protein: CASSVEGSGPGELFF
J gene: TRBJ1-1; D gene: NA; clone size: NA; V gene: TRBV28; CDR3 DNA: TGTGCCAGCAGTTTTATGAACACTGAAGCTTTCTTT; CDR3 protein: CASSFMNTEAFF
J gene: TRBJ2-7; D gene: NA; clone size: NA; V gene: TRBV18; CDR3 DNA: TGTGCCAGCTCACCGGAAAGGGCCCCCTACGAGCAGTACTTC; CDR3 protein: CASSPERAPYEQYF
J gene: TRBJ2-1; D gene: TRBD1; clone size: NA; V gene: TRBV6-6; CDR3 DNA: TGTGCCAGCAGTTACTCTGGACAGGGGTTAGAGCAGTTCTTC; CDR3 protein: CASSYSGQGLEQFF
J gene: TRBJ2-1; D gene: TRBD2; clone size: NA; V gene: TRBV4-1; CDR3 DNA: TGCGCCAGCAGCCAGCTACTAGCGGGAGACGGCGGGGAGCAGTTCTTC; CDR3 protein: CASSQLLAGDGGEQFF
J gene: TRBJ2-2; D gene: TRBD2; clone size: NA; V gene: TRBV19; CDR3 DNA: TGTGCCAGTAGTATGGGGACTAGCGGGGAGCTGTTTTTT; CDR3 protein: CASSMGTSGELFF
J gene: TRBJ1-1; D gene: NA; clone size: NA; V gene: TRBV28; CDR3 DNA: TGTGCCAGCAGTTTTGCCACAGGGAACACTGAAGCTTTCTTT; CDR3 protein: CASSFATGNTEAFF
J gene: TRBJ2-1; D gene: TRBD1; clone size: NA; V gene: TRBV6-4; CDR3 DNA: TGTGCCAGCAGTTTGACCAGGGGGCTGTTGAATGAGCAGTTCTTC; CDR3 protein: CASSLTRGLLNEQFF
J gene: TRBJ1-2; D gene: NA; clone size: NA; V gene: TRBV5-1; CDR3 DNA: TGCGCCAGCAGTGATACCGGGTCTGAGCTAAACTATGGCTACACCTTC; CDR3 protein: CASSDTGSELNYGYTF
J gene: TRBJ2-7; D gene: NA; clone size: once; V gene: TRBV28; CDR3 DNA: TGTGCCAGCAGGTATGGCGGCGAGCAGTACTTC; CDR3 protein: CASRYGGEQYF
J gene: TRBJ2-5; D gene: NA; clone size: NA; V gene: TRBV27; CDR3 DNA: TGTGCCAGCAGTTTAGGGGGCGAGGAGACCCAGTACTTC; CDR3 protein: CASSLGGEETQYF
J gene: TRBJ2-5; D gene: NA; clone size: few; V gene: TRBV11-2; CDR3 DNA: TGTGCCAGCAGCGGGGGAGAGACCCAGTACTTC; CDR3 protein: CASSGGETQYF
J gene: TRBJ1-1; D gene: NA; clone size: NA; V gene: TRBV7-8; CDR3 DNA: TGTGCCAGCAGCTTAGCGTATGGGACACCTGTAGAAGCTTTCTTT; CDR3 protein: CASSLAYGTPVEAFF
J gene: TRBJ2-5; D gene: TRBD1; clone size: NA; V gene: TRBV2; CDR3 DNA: TGTGCCAGCACCCCGACAGGGATCGAAGAGACCCAGTACTTC; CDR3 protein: CASTPTGIEETQYF
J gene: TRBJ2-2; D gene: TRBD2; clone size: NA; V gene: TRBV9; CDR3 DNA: TGTGCCAGCAGCGTAGCGGGACTAGCGGGAGGGCGGCGCACCGGGGAGCTGTTTTTT; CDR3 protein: CASSVAGLAGGRRTGELFF
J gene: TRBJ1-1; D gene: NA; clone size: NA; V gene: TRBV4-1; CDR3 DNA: TGCGCCAGCAGCCGGGGAGAGGACACTGAAGCTTTCTTT; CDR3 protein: CASSRGEDTEAFF
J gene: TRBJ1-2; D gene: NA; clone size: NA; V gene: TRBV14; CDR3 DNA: TGTGCCAGCAGCCAAGTGTACCAGTACGGCTACACCTTC; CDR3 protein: CASSQVYQYGYTF
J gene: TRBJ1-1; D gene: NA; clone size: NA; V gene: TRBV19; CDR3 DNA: TGTGCCAGTAGTATGTACGGGAACACTGAAGCTTTCTTT; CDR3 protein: CASSMYGNTEAFF
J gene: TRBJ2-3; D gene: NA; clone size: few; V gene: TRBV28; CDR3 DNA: TGTGCCAGCAGTTTTGACGGAACCACAGATACGCAGTATTTT; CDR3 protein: CASSFDGTTDTQYF
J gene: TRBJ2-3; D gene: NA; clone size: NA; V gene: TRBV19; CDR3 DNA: TGTGCCAGTCTTTCAAGGGGGGACCCCTCAGATACGCAGTATTTT; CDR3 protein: CASLSRGDPSDTQYF
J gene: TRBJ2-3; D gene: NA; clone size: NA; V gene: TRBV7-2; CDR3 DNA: TGTGCCAGCAGCTTAGGTGGGACACAGACAGATACGCAGTATTTT; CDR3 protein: CASSLGGTQTDTQYF
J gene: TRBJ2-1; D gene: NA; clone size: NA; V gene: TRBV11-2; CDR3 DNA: TGTGCCAGCAGCTTAGGTCCCTTCCTAAGATATGAGCAGTTCTTC; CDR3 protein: CASSLGPFLRYEQFF
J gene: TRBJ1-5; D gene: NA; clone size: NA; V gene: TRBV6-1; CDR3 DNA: TGTGCCAGCGGTAATCAGCCCCAGCATTTT; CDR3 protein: CASGNQPQHF
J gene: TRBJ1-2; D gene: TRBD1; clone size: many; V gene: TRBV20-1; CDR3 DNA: TGCAGTTACAGGGGGAACTATGGCTACACCTTC; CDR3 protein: CSYRGNYGYTF
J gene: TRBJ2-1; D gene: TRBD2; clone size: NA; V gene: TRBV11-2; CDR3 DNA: TGTGCCAGCAGGTTAAGAGTAGCGGGAGGTTCGAATGAGCAGTTCTTC; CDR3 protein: CASRLRVAGGSNEQFF
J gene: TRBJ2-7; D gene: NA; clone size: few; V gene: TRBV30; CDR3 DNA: TGTGCCTGGGCCGCGGCTTGGCACTACGAGCAGTACTTC; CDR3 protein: CAWAAAWHYEQYF
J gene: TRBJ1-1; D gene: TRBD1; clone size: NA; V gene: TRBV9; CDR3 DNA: TGTGCCAGCAGCGTCGGACAGGGGGGCACTGAAGCTTTCTTT; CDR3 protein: CASSVGQGGTEAFF
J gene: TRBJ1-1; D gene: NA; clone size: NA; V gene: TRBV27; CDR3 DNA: TGTGCCAGCAGTTTGGATGGGTTTAGTCACACTGAAGCTTTCTTT; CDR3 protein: CASSLDGFSHTEAFF
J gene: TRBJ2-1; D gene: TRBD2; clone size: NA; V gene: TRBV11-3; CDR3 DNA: TGTGCCAGCAGCTTCCGGACTAGCGGGGCTGGTGAGCAGTTCTTC; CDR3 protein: CASSFRTSGAGEQFF
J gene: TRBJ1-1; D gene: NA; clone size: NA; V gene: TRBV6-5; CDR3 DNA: TGTGCCAGCAGTTACGTGTTGGGGATGAACACTGAAGCTTTCTTT; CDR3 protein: CASSYVLGMNTEAFF
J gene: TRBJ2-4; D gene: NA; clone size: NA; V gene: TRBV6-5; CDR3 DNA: TGTGCCAGCAGTTATTGGGGCGGGGAAGACAAAAACATTCAGTACTTC; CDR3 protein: CASSYWGGEDKNIQYF
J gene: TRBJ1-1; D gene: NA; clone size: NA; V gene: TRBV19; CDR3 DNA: TGTGCCAGGGGCAGGGAGGGCCCTTTCTTT; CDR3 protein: CARGREGPFF
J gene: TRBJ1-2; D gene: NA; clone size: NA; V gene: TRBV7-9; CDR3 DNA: TGTGCCAGCAGCTCACCCAGGGATGGCTACACCTTC; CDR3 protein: CASSSPRDGYTF
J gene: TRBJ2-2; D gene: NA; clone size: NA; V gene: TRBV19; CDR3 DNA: TGTGCCAGTAAATTCCGGGGCGGGGAGCTGTTTTTT; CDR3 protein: CASKFRGGELFF
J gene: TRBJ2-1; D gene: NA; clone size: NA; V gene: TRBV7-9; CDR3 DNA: TGTGCCAGCAGCCTCTACAGTGAAATATTGCAGTTCTTC; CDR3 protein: CASSLYSEILQFF
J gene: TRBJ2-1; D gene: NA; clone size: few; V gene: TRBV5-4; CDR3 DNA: TGTGCCAGCAGCTTTGAGGCGGCTTCCTACAATGAGCAGTTCTTC; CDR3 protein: CASSFEAASYNEQFF
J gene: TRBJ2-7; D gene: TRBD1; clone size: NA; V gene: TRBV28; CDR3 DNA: TGTGCCAGCAGTCCACAGGGGTTAAACTACGAGCAGTACTTC; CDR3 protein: CASSPQGLNYEQYF
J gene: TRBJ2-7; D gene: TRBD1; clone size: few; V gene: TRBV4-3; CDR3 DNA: TGCGCCAGCAGCCAAGAAAAACAGGGGGCTCAATACGAGCAGTACTTC; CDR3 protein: CASSQEKQGAQYEQYF
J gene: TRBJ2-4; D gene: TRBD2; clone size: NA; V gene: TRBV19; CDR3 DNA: TGTGCCAGTAGTATAGTTCGGGGGGATGAGGACAAAAACATTCAGTACTTC; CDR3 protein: CASSIVRGDEDKNIQYF
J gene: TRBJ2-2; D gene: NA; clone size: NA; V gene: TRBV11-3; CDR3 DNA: TGTGCCAGCAGCTTAGGGGCCGGGGAGCTGTTTTTT; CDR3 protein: CASSLGAGELFF
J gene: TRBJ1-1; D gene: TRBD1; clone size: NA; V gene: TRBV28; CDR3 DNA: TGTGCCAGCAGTCAATGGACAGGGAGGGCTGAAGCTTTCTTT; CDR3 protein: CASSQWTGRAEAFF
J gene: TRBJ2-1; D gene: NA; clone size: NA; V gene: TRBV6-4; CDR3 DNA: TGTGCCAGCAGTTCCATGGACGGAAATGAGCAGTTCTTC; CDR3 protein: CASSSMDGNEQFF
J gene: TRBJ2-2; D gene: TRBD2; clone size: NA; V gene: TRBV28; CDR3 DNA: TGTGCCAGCAGTTACCCCGGGGGGTGGACCGGGGAGCTGTTTTTT; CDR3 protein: CASSYPGGWTGELFF
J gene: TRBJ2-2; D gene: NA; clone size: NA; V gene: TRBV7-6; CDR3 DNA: TGTGCTACCGAGCTTGCGACCAACACCGGGGAGCTGTTTTTT; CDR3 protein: CATELATNTGELFF
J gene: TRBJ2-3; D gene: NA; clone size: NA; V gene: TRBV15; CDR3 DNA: TGTGCCACCAGCAGAGATCTGACGGTGGGCCTAGATACGCAGTATTTT; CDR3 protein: CATSRDLTVGLDTQYF
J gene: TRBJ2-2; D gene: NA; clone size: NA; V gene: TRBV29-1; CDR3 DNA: TGCAGCGGAAGACAGTTAACCACCGGGGAGCTGTTTTTT; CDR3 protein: CSGRQLTTGELFF
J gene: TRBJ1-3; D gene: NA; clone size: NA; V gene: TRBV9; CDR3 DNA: TGTGCCAGCAGCGTAGAGGTTAACCCCCTCGGAAACACCATATATTTT; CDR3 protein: CASSVEVNPLGNTIYF
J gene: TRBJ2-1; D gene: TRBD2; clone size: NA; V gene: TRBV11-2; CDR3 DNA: TGTGCCAGCAGCTTGGGAGCTAGCGGGAGTGGCGATGAGCAGTTCTTC; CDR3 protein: CASSLGASGSGDEQFF
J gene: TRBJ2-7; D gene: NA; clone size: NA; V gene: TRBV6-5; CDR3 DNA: TGTGCCAGCAGGAGCTACTACGAGCAGTACTTC; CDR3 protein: CASRSYYEQYF
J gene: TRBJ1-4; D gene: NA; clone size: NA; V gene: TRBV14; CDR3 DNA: TGTGCCAGCAGCCTAGACGGGGTCTATAATGAAAAACTGTTTTTT; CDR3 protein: CASSLDGVYNEKLFF
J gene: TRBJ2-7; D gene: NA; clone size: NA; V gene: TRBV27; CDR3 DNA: TGTGCCAGCAGTTTATCGGGGCCGGTCCCCTACGAGCAGTACTTC; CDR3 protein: CASSLSGPVPYEQYF
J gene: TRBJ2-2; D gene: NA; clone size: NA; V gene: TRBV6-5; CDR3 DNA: TGTGCCAGCAGTTCTACAGGTCCTCCCGGGGAGCTGTTTTTT; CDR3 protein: CASSSTGPPGELFF
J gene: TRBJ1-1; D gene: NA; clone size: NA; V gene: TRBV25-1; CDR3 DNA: TGTGCCAGCAGCCGAGGGGGTTTCACTGAAGCTTTCTTT; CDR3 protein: CASSRGGFTEAFF